These 7 T cell receptor beta chains were sequenced from one sample in a study of T cell responses to AZD1222 COVID-19 vaccine. This table comes from immunoSEQ multiplex PCR, and its TCRdb copy is limited to in-frame clones, with some not included. The data show some 90,000 clones, with approximately 91% seen just once and around 2% held by the top ten. Sequences were derived from peripheral blood, sampled on day 0 of AZD1222 vaccination. The receptors were gathered from an adult in good health.

The J gene is TRBJ1-1, the V gene TRBV5-1; no reliable D call. V lost 4 bases and J 0 bases, leaving 7 bases between the germline ends. This CDR3 has 13 amino acids. Germline CDR1 SGHRS, CDR2 YFSETQ. The DNA for the CDR3 is TGCGCCAGCAGCGAACCCATGAACACTGAAGCTTTCTTT. Translating gives CASSEPMNTEAFF. The full variable domain, with the rest looked up from reference TRBV5-1 and TRBJ1-1, is KAGVTQTPRYLIKTRGQQVTLSCSPISGHRSVSWYQQTPGQGLQFLFEYFSETQRNKGNFPGRFSGRQFSNSRSEMNVSTLELGDSALYLCASSEPMNTEAFFGQGTRLTVV.

With regard to this clone: The sample holds other DNA sequences that translate to the same CDR3. The rearrangement links TRBV27 to TRBJ1-5; D is ambiguous. The V gene lost 2 bases and the J gene lost 3 bases, with 8 bases spanning the gap. Germline-derived CDR1 and CDR2 are MNHEY and SMNVEV (reference sequence). CDR3 length equals 14 residues. CDR3 sequence reads: CASSLTGSNQPQHF. The CDR3 DNA reads as TGTGCCAGCAGTTTAACTGGATCCAATCAGCCCCAGCATTTT.

The chain couples TRBV29-1 to TRBJ2-3; TRBD2 aligns across 12 bases. The CDR3 contains 15 residues. The trim removed 6 bases at V and 4 bases at J, leaving 8 bases unmatched. Germline lookup yields CDR1 SQVTM and CDR2 ANQGSEA. The CDR3 DNA sequence: TGCAGCGTGGTTTGGACTAGCGGGAAGGCAGATACGCAGTATTTT. Protein: CSVVWTSGKADTQYF.

The rearrangement links TRBV19 to TRBJ2-5; TRBD1 aligns across 8 bases. V dropped 9 bases and J dropped 5; count of bases not matched to a gene: 5. The CDR3 runs 12 residues. In germline, CDR1 is LNHDA, CDR2 SQIVND (reference sequence). As DNA, the CDR3 is TGTGCCAGCCAAAGACAGGGGGAGACCCAGTACTTC. Translated: CASQRQGETQYF.

The J gene is TRBJ2-7, the V gene TRBV5-6; weak D call: TRBD1 (6 bases). This CDR3 contains 14 residues. V was trimmed by 0 bases and J by 2 bases, leaving 9 bases between them. Germline assignment: CDR1 SGHDT and CDR2 YYEEEE. The CDR3 DNA sequence: TGTGCCAGCAGCTTGGGAGGGGGAACCTACGAGCAGTACTTC. It translates to CASSLGGGTYEQYF.

CDR3 in DNA: TGTGCCAGCAGCCTTTCTAGCGGACCACCTTACGAGCAGTACTTC. Protein sequence: CASSLSSGPPYEQYF. J is TRBJ2-7 and V is TRBV3-1 (or the pseudogene TRBV3-2); 7 bases align to TRBD2. V gave up 4 bases and J gave up 4 bases; unmatched junction bases: 10. The CDR3 sequence is 15 residues long. Germline V gene lookup returns CDR1 LGHDT and CDR2 YNNKEL (reference sequence).

This chain joins TRBV19 and TRBJ1-1; 10 bases align to TRBD1. CDR3 length: 14 amino acids. The germline CDR1 and CDR2 sequences are LNHDA and SQIVND (reference sequence). The V gene end was trimmed by 5 bases and the J gene end by 5 bases; junction bases not matched to a gene: 5. The CDR3, as DNA: TGTGCCAGTAGTCGGACAGGGGGGTTTACTGAAGCTTTCTTT. Translating gives CASSRTGGFTEAFF.